This entry lists 32 T cell receptor beta chains sequenced from one sample in a study of blood T cell repertoires in COVID-19. The table came from immunoSEQ multiplex PCR; TCRdb's copy has only in-frame clones and leaves some out. The sample consists of about 94,000 clones, about 86% of them appearing once. Sequenced sample: peripheral blood. The source of these receptors is a man in his sixties with acute or convalescent COVID-19.

This chain uses TRBV3-1 (or the pseudogene TRBV3-2) with TRBJ2-5, with a tentative D call TRBD2 (5 bases). The CDR3 length is 14 residues. V was cut by 7 bases and J by 7 bases, with 19 bases left in between. Germline assignment: CDR1 LGHDT and CDR2 YNNKEL (reference sequence). CDR3 loop: CASKGGPGFGTQYF. The DNA of the CDR3 is TGTGCCAGCAAAGGAGGTCCCGGGTTTGGGACCCAGTACTTC.

The J gene is TRBJ2-1, the V gene TRBV7-6; 7 bases are a match to TRBD1. Germline CDR1 is SGHVS and CDR2 is FNYEAQ. V shed 10 bases, J shed 5 bases, and the junction held 5 bases outside the gene matches. The CDR3 is made up of 12 amino acids. CDR3 residues: CATRQGNNEQFF. As DNA, the CDR3 is TGTGCCACCCGACAGGGTAACAATGAGCAGTTCTTC.

The rearrangement uses TRBV9 and TRBJ1-1; D is uncertain. The CDR3 contains 17 residues. CDR1 and CDR2 (germline): SGDLS, YYNGEE. The ends were cut back, 0 bases at V and 3 bases at J, with 18 bases in the middle. In DNA, the CDR3 is TGTGCCAGCAGCGTAGCTCAGTCCCCGGGTCGGGACACTGAAGCTTTCTTT. Its protein is CASSVAQSPGRDTEAFF.

In this sample, this clone turned up once. This rearrangement joins TRBV4-2 to TRBJ1-5, with D perhaps matching TRBD1 (5 bases). This CDR3 is built from 14 residues. Germline CDR1 and CDR2: LGHNA and YNFKEQ. V gave up 5 bases and J gave up 1 base, with 9 bases separating them. In nucleotides, the CDR3 is TGTGCCAGCAGCACGCGGGACAGCAATCAGCCCCAGCATTTT. Amino acid sequence: CASSTRDSNQPQHF.

This chain connects TRBV29-1 to TRBJ1-6; 8 bases agree with TRBD1. The CDR3 sequence is 15 residues long. Germline CDR1 and CDR2: SQVTM and ANQGSEA. With 6 bases clipped from V and 5 bases from J, the junction kept 9 bases outside the gene matches. This chain's CDR3 is CSVRATGDNNSPLHF. The CDR3 nucleotides read TGCAGCGTCAGAGCGACAGGGGATAATAATTCACCCCTCCACTTT.

J is TRBJ1-4 and V is TRBV6-5, with 8 bases identical to TRBD1. After removal of 4 bases from V and 5 bases from J, the junction contained 6 bases not matched to a gene. Germline loops: CDR1 MNHEY, CDR2 SVGAGI. CDR3 length: 15 residues. CDR3 amino acids: CASSSRTGWNEKLFF. In nucleotides, the CDR3 is TGTGCCAGCAGTTCGCGGACAGGGTGGAATGAAAAACTGTTTTTT.

The rearrangement links TRBV6-5 to TRBJ1-4, with D maybe TRBD1 (5 bases). Trimming took off 6 bases at V and 8 bases at J, with 19 bases between the two ends. CDR3 length equals 15 residues. Per the germline V gene, CDR1 is MNHEY and CDR2 is SVGAGI. The CDR3, as DNA: TGTGCCAGCAGCGTGCAAGGGTCCGGGGGGGAAAAACTGTTTTTT. This codes for CASSVQGSGGEKLFF.

The chain is built from TRBV27 and TRBJ2-3; 9 positions match TRBD1. The V and J ends lost 0 bases and 3 bases, in that order; junction bases with no gene match: 1. The CDR3 spans 15 residues. Germline-derived CDR1 and CDR2 are MNHEY and SMNVEV (reference sequence). CDR3 protein: CASSLSGTGTDTQYF. In DNA form, the CDR3 reads TGTGCCAGCAGTTTATCCGGGACAGGGACAGATACGCAGTATTTT.

V usage is TRBV5-5 and J usage is TRBJ2-1, with 11 bases identical to TRBD2. The V segment lost 0 bases and the J segment 9 bases; nucleotides outside the gene matches: 5. Germline V CDR1 and CDR2: SGHKS, YYEKEE (reference sequence). The length of the CDR3 is 15 residues. CDR3 DNA: TGTGCCAGCAGCTTGGATAGCGGGGGGGCAGGTGAGCAGTTCTTC. Its translation is CASSLDSGGAGEQFF.

The chain combines TRBV30 with TRBJ2-3; 8 positions agree with TRBD2. Trimming took 0 bases from V and 6 from J; bases not matched to a gene: 5. Germline CDR1 and CDR2: GTSNPN and SVGIG (reference sequence). The CDR3 extends over 14 amino acids. The chain's CDR3 is CAWSVAGAGDTQYF. DNA of the CDR3: TGTGCCTGGAGTGTAGCGGGGGCCGGGGATACGCAGTATTTT.

This clone was recorded a few times. The chain links TRBV19 to TRBJ1-3; D is uncertain. Germline V lookup: CDR1 LNHDA, CDR2 SQIVND (reference sequence). V dropped 5 bases and J dropped 2 bases, with 7 bases sitting between them. This CDR3 has 13 residues. CDR3 nucleotide sequence: TGTGCCAGTAGTTCCAAAACTGGAAACACCATATATTTT. This gives the protein CASSSKTGNTIYF.

This chain links TRBV6-6 with TRBJ1-2, with D perhaps TRBD1 (5 bases). Per the germline V gene, CDR1 is MNHNY and CDR2 is SVGAGI (reference sequence). CDR3 length equals 14 residues. The germline V and J ends were trimmed by 6 bases and 0 bases, with 11 bases remaining between them. This CDR3 is CASRTGSANYGYTF. The CDR3 DNA follows: TGTGCCAGCAGAACAGGTTCCGCTAACTATGGCTACACCTTC.

The chain couples TRBV7-8 to TRBJ1-5, with a tentative D call TRBD1 (6 bases). Germline CDR1 is SGHVS and CDR2 is FQNEAQ. CDR3 length: 15 residues. Trimming removed 5 bases from V and 3 bases from J, with 14 bases in between. The CDR3 protein is CASSPQQGINQPQHF. The DNA for the CDR3 is TGTGCCAGCAGCCCCCAACAGGGTATCAATCAGCCCCAGCATTTT.

The chain employs TRBV5-1 and TRBJ2-7, with TRBD2 matching over 10 bases. Germline CDR1 and CDR2: SGHRS and YFSETQ. The CDR3 is made up of 14 amino acids. The V and J ends lost 3 bases and 5 bases, in that order; junction bases with no gene match: 5. CDR3 loop: CASSWGLASDEQYF. CDR3 nucleotides: TGCGCCAGCAGCTGGGGACTAGCGAGCGACGAGCAGTACTTC.

The genes are TRBV6-5 and TRBJ1-2; 9 nucleotides agree with TRBD1. This CDR3 is 14 amino acids long. V shed 7 bases and J 4 bases; nucleotides not matched to a gene: 7. CDR1 is MNHEY, CDR2 SVGAGI, per germline. DNA for the CDR3: TGTGCCAGCACCGAGGGACAGGGAGGCTATGGCTACACCTTC. Its protein product is CASTEGQGGYGYTF.

This chain uses TRBV12-5 with TRBJ2-7; a possible D gene is TRBD2 (5 bases). The CDR3 covers 15 residues. Trimming left V 0 bases short and J 5 bases short, with 14 bases between. Germline CDR1 and CDR2: LGHNT and FRNRAP. CDR3 sequence: CASGLVLGSFHEQYF. The DNA for the CDR3 is TGTGCTAGTGGTTTGGTACTGGGGAGTTTCCACGAGCAGTACTTC.

The CDR3 bases are TGTGCCAGCAGCTTAGGAGGGAAAACCAAAAACATTCAGTACTTC. Its translation: CASSLGGKTKNIQYF. The rearrangement joins TRBV7-2 to TRBJ2-4; possible D gene TRBD2, 5 bases. This CDR3 comprises 15 residues. Trimming stripped 1 base from V and 2 bases from J, with 9 bases between. CDR1 is SGHTA and CDR2 is FQGNSA in the germline V gene.

V and J are TRBV13 and TRBJ1-1; D possibly corresponds to TRBD1 (6 bases). CDR3 length equals 14 residues. V lost 4 bases and J lost 5, with 14 bases in between. Looked up from germline, CDR1 is PRHDT and CDR2 is FYEKMQ (reference sequence). Here the CDR3 DNA reads TGTGCCAGCAGCTCACAGGGAACCCCTACTGAAGCTTTCTTT. Protein: CASSSQGTPTEAFF.

The chain uses TRBV30 and TRBJ1-3, with a possible D match to TRBD1 (5 bases). Germline values: CDR1 GTSNPN, CDR2 SVGIG (reference sequence). This CDR3 has 14 amino acids. Trimming stripped 0 bases from V and 4 bases from J, with 10 bases between. The DNA of the CDR3 is TGTGCCTGGAGTGTCGGGGGATCCGGAAACACCATATATTTT. Residues: CAWSVGGSGNTIYF.

The chain links TRBV29-1 to TRBJ1-1; D might be TRBD1 (5 bases). The length of the CDR3 is 12 residues. Germline V CDR1 and CDR2: SQVTM, ANQGSEA. V lost 5 bases and J lost 1, with 8 bases in between. CDR3 sequence: CSVLDRNTEAFF. DNA of the CDR3: TGCAGCGTTCTCGACAGGAACACTGAAGCTTTCTTT.

The rearrangement links TRBV6-4 to TRBJ1-2; D is ambiguous. The CDR3 loop spans 12 amino acids. The ends were cut back, 2 bases at V and 1 base at J, with 2 bases in the middle. Germline assignment: CDR1 MRHNA and CDR2 SNTAGT. The CDR3 nucleotides are TGTGCCAGCAGTGACCTTAACTATGGCTACACCTTC. Translation: CASSDLNYGYTF.

The chain joins TRBV15 to TRBJ2-3; D uncertain. Germline CDR1 is LNHNV and CDR2 is YYDKDF (reference sequence). V was cut by 0 bases and J by 2 bases, with 6 bases left in between. The CDR3 sequence is 14 residues long. DNA of the CDR3: TGTGCCACCAGCAGAGAACCTAACACAGATACGCAGTATTTT. Its protein is CATSREPNTDTQYF.

The chain is built from TRBV19 and TRBJ1-4; TRBD1 aligns across 9 bases. With V trimmed by 5 bases and J by 8 bases, 9 bases remained unmatched. The CDR3 totals 15 residues. Germline CDR1 is LNHDA and CDR2 is SQIVND (reference sequence). CDR3 protein: CASSPPGTGQEKLFF. The CDR3 DNA is TGTGCCAGTAGTCCCCCTGGGACAGGGCAAGAAAAACTGTTTTTT. The complete variable domain, with remaining parts taken from reference TRBV19 and TRBJ1-4, reads DGGITQSPKYLFRKEGQNVTLSCEQNLNHDAMYWYRQDPGQGLRLIYYSQIVNDFQKGDIAEGYSVSREKKESFPLTVTSAQKNPTAFYLCASSPPGTGQEKLFFGSGTQLSVL.

The V call is TRBV9, the J call TRBJ2-2; unclear D gene. V shed 4 bases and J shed 0 bases, with 4 bases lying between them. The germline V gene encodes CDR1 SGDLS and CDR2 YYNGEE. The CDR3 is 13 amino acids. CDR3 coding DNA: TGTGCCAGCAGCCCCGCGAACACCGGGGAGCTGTTTTTT. As protein: CASSPANTGELFF.

The V and J genes are TRBV6-5 and TRBJ2-3, with TRBD2 matching 9 bases. CDR3 length: 14 amino acids. V shed 6 bases, J shed 7 bases, and the junction held 8 bases outside the gene matches. The germline gives CDR1 MNHEY, CDR2 SVGAGI. The CDR3 loop is CASRLAGAFNTQYF. CDR3 sequence (DNA): TGTGCCAGCAGACTAGCGGGTGCATTTAATACGCAGTATTTT.

The rearrangement links TRBV4-3 to TRBJ2-3, with 9 bases aligning to TRBD2. The V gene end was trimmed by 2 bases and the J gene end by 7 bases; junction bases not matched to a gene: 7. CDR1 and CDR2 from the germline V gene are LGHNA and YSLEER. CDR3 length equals 15 residues. CDR3 residues: CASSQWGSGGYTQYF. The CDR3 nucleotides are TGCGCCAGCAGCCAATGGGGTAGCGGGGGATATACGCAGTATTTT.

This clone has only a few counts. The chain recombines TRBV7-9 with TRBJ1-1; 7 nucleotides align to TRBD1. Trimming at V came to 1 base and at J to 5 bases, leaving 4 bases not matched to a gene. CDR3 length: 14 amino acids. The germline V gene encodes CDR1 SEHNR and CDR2 FQNEAQ (reference sequence). CDR3 DNA: TGTGCCAGCAGCTTAGGACAGGGATGGACTGAAGCTTTCTTT. It translates to CASSLGQGWTEAFF.

The V gene is TRBV4-1, the J gene TRBJ1-1, with no clear D. The CDR3 runs to 15 residues. Trimming removed 1 base from V and 0 bases from J, with 9 bases in between. CDR1 and CDR2 (germline): MGHRA, YSYEKL. The DNA of the CDR3 is TGCGCCAGCAGCCAAGTGAACTTCATGAACACTGAAGCTTTCTTT. Encoded protein: CASSQVNFMNTEAFF.

The rearrangement links TRBV7-9 to TRBJ1-1; D is unclear. V was trimmed by 6 bases and J by 0 bases, leaving 8 bases between them. Germline V gene lookup returns CDR1 SEHNR and CDR2 FQNEAQ (reference sequence). This CDR3 comprises 13 residues. CDR3 region: CASRAGMNTEAFF. DNA of the CDR3: TGTGCCAGCAGGGCGGGGATGAACACTGAAGCTTTCTTT.

The chain couples TRBV2 to TRBJ2-3; 7 nucleotides align to TRBD1. Per germline, CDR1 SNHLY and CDR2 FYNNEI. With V trimmed by 7 bases and J by 1 base, 8 bases remained unmatched. The CDR3 has 15 residues. DNA of the CDR3: TGTGCCAGCATTGATACAGGGGTAGGCACAGATACGCAGTATTTT. It is translated as CASIDTGVGTDTQYF.

The chain has TRBV9 and TRBJ1-1; unclear D gene. This CDR3 region has 15 residues. Trimming left V 4 bases short and J 6 bases short, with 19 bases between. Germline loops: CDR1 SGDLS, CDR2 YYNGEE. The DNA for the CDR3 is TGTGCCAGCAGCCCCGGAGGATGGGGAATGGCTGAAGCTTTCTTT. Translation: CASSPGGWGMAEAFF.

The table lists this clone with a count of one. The V gene is TRBV25-1, the J gene TRBJ2-5; 7 nucleotides align to TRBD1. CDR3 length equals 15 residues. The V gene end was trimmed by 4 bases and the J gene end by 1 base; junction bases not matched to a gene: 6. Germline values: CDR1 MGHDK, CDR2 SYGVNS. The CDR3 region is CASSGGGSRQETQYF. As DNA, the CDR3 is TGTGCCAGCAGTGGAGGGGGCAGTCGCCAAGAGACCCAGTACTTC. Drawing the rest from reference TRBV25-1 and TRBJ2-5, the complete variable domain is EADIYQTPRYLVIGTGKKITLECSQTMGHDKMYWYQQDPGMELHLIHYSYGVNSTEKGDLSSESTVSRIRTEHFPLTLESARPSHTSQYLCASSGGGSRQETQYFGPGTRLLVL.